This T cell receptor beta chain is drawn from a study of blood T cell repertoires in COVID-19. The overall study: Acute and convalescent COVID-19 specimens originated in the United States, Italy and Spain. From T cells, B-cell-depleted T cells, or PBMCs came the material, which was cDNA or gDNA.

Authors' methods: How many nucleated cells were present was estimated from reference gene primer amplification. Generated by immunoSEQ multiplex PCR, the TCRdb table keeps only in-frame clones and is missing some. The V and J calls and the clone size are those of that table, but D and trimming were determined from the DNA. Of some 62,000 clones in the sample, approximately 88% are singletons; the top ten hold 4.7%. Germline V gene sequence: CDR1 SGHNT, CDR2 YYREEE (reference sequence). V lost 4 bases and J lost 5; bases outside the gene matches: 7. The CDR3 has 14 residues. This TCR came from a human donor in a cohort sampled during active COVID-19. This chain joins TRBV5-4 and TRBJ1-2; 8 bases map to TRBD1. Material for sequencing was peripheral blood. The CDR3 reads CASSPRGQGYGYTF. The CDR3 DNA reads TGTGCCAGCAGCCCCAGGGGGCAGGGATATGGCTACACCTTC.